This entry lists 13 T cell receptor beta chains sequenced from one sample in a study of T cell repertoires in cytomegalovirus infection. TCRdb re-called the reads through MiXCR, storing one row per CDR3 protein. This table has about 230,000 distinct CDR3 sequences, roughly 6.5% appearing once. The sample was PBMCs. These receptors were obtained from a human donor in good health (CMV status not recorded). Some clones in this sample may be carry-over from other donors' samples.

This clonotype was seen ten or more times. This rearrangement joins TRBV7-9 to TRBJ1-6; weak D call: TRBD1 (5 bases). V was cut by 1 base and J by 11 bases, with 9 bases left in between. Germline CDR1 SEHNR, CDR2 FQNEAQ (reference sequence). This CDR3 has 13 amino acids. The CDR3 sequence is CASSLEGRAPLHF. The CDR3 DNA reads as TGTGCCAGCAGCTTAGAGGGCAGGGCACCCCTCCACTTT.

This clonotype was seen many times. The chain links TRBV7-9 to TRBJ1-4; the D gene is possibly TRBD1 (5 bases). From germline, CDR1 is SEHNR and CDR2 FQNEAQ (reference sequence). With 5 bases removed from V and 7 bases from J, the gap between germline ends came to 11 bases. The CDR3 loop spans 13 amino acids. CDR3 nucleotides: TGTGCCAGCAGCCCTAGGGACGGTGAAAAACTGTTTTTT. It specifies CASSPRDGEKLFF.

On this clonotype itself: A much larger clone differs from this one at a single base, so this may be a read error. V gene TRBV12-3 or TRBV12-4 combines with J gene TRBJ2-1, with a weak D call TRBD2 (5 bases). This CDR3 contains 17 residues. The V end was cut by 5 bases, the J end by 0 bases, with 17 bases between. The CDR3, as DNA: TGTGCCAGCAGTCTGACGGGGAGCGATTACTCCTACAATGAGCAGTTCTTC. Residues: CASSLTGSDYSYNEQFF.

This clonotype was observed at least ten times. The chain is built from TRBV7-6 and TRBJ2-7; D is uncertain. The CDR3 has 13 amino acids. From germline, CDR1 is SGHVS and CDR2 FNYEAQ. V lost 4 bases to trimming and J lost 7 bases, with 14 bases between them. CDR3 sequence reads: CASSSPQLGEQYF. Here the CDR3 DNA reads TGTGCCAGCAGCTCCCCCCAGCTCGGAGAGCAGTACTTC.

Many counts were recorded for this clonotype. The J gene is TRBJ2-1, the V gene TRBV11-2, with TRBD2 identical over 7 bases. The CDR3 runs to 16 residues. Trimming took 0 bases from V and 7 from J; bases not matched to a gene: 9. Per the germline V gene, CDR1 is SGHAT and CDR2 is FQNNGV. In DNA, the CDR3 is TGTGCCAGCAGCTTAGAGGGAGGGCCCGCAGGGAATGAGCAGTTCTTC. Translation: CASSLEGGPAGNEQFF.

This clonotype was found a few times. The rearrangement joins TRBV6-6 to TRBJ2-5, with no clear D. Trimming left V 2 bases short and J 5 bases short, with 9 bases between. CDR3 length equals 13 residues. CDR1 and CDR2 from the germline V gene are MNHNY and SVGAGI (reference sequence). CDR3 sequence (DNA): TGTGCCAGCAGTTACCCCGTAGGTGAGACCCAGTACTTC. Residues: CASSYPVGETQYF.

The chain recombines TRBV6-4 with TRBJ2-3, with D perhaps matching TRBD2 (7 bases). CDR3 length: 20 amino acids. Trimming removed 11 bases from V and 4 bases from J, with 37 bases in between. The germline V gene encodes CDR1 MRHNA and CDR2 SNTAGT. CDR3 sequence: CAGPDRRRGGANSIADTQYF. CDR3 in DNA: TGTGCCGGACCGGATAGAAGGAGGGGGGGGGCGAATTCAATAGCAGATACGCAGTATTTT.

This clonotype was seen only a few times. J is TRBJ2-4 and V is TRBV6-1, with 7 bases lining up with TRBD2. V was pared by 6 bases and J by 7 bases, with 6 bases of the junction left unmatched. CDR1 MNHNS and CDR2 SASEGT come from the germline V gene. This CDR3 comprises 13 residues. This chain's CDR3 is CASSVEGGNIQYF. As DNA, the CDR3 is TGTGCCAGCAGCGTGGAGGGAGGGAACATTCAGTACTTC.

This clonotype was seen repeatedly, ten times or more. CDR3 nucleotides: TGTGCCAGCAGGGACAGGAGGCAGGAGCAGTTCTTC. Protein product: CASRDRRQEQFF. This chain connects TRBV2 to TRBJ2-1, with 7 bases aligning to TRBD1. Germline CDR1 and CDR2: SNHLY and FYNNEI. The CDR3 contains 12 residues. The V gene end was trimmed by 6 bases and the J gene end by 10 bases; junction bases not matched to a gene: 6.

In its sample, this clonotype was seen many times. The V gene is TRBV19, the J gene TRBJ1-1; 11 bases match TRBD1. Germline trimming cut 3 bases from V and 6 bases from J; bases unmatched to any gene: 3. The CDR3 runs 14 residues. CDR1 is LNHDA, CDR2 SQIVND, per germline (reference sequence). The CDR3 region is CASSIPGQGAEAFF. Written as DNA, the CDR3 is TGTGCCAGTAGTATTCCGGGACAGGGGGCTGAAGCTTTCTTT.

This clonotype has ten or more counts. This chain links TRBV5-1 with TRBJ2-5, with 7 bases matching TRBD2. This CDR3 contains 19 residues. Germline CDR1 and CDR2: SGHRS and YFSETQ. With V trimmed by 0 bases and J by 4 bases, 18 bases remained unmatched. The CDR3 loop reads CASSLEGTLAGDYLETQYF. The CDR3 region has the DNA TGCGCCAGCAGCTTGGAAGGGACTCTGGCGGGGGACTACTTAGAGACCCAGTACTTC.

In regard to this clonotype: This may be a read error, as it is one base from a much larger clone. This is likely a read error, given that the CDR3 carries no conserved phenylalanine or tryptophan at its end. This chain joins TRBV27 and TRBJ1-2, with TRBD1 as a possible D gene (5 bases). This CDR3 has 14 amino acids. Trimming pared 5 bases from V and 4 bases from J, leaving 14 bases between. Germline CDR1 and CDR2: MNHEY and SMNVEV (reference sequence). The CDR3 reads CASSPRGDRYGYTV. CDR3 in DNA: TGTGCCAGCAGTCCACGGGGGGACCGCTATGGCTACACCGTC.

This clonotype was seen repeatedly, ten times or more. The CDR3 loop is CASMDSYNEQFF. CDR3 in DNA: TGTGCTAGTATGGACTCCTACAATGAGCAGTTCTTC. The chain joins TRBV12-5 to TRBJ2-1; no reliable D call. The CDR3 is 12 residues long. V lost 8 bases and J 0 bases, leaving 5 bases between the germline ends. From germline, CDR1 is LGHNT and CDR2 FRNRAP.